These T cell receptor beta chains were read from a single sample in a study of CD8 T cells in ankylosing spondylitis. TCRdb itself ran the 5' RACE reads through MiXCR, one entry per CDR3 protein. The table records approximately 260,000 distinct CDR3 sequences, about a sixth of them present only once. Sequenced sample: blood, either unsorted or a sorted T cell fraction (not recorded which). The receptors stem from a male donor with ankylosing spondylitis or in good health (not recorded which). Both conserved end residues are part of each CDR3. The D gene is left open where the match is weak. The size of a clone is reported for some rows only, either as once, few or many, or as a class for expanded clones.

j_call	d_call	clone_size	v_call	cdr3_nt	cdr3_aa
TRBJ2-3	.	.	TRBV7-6	TGTGCCAGCAGCTTTCAGGGGGGGCGGACAGATGCGCAGTATTTT	CASSFQGGRTDAQYF
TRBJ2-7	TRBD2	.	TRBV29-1	TGCAGCGTTCGACCCTTTAGCGGGAAAGGCTACGAGCAGTACTTC	CSVRPFSGKGYEQYF
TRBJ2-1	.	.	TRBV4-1	TGCGCCAGCAGCCAAATCGGGGCTAGCAGCTACAATGAGCAGTTCTTC	CASSQIGASSYNEQFF
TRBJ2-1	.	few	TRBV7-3	TGTGCCAGCAGCTTAGTAGGAGGAAAAGATGAGCAGTTCTTC	CASSLVGGKDEQFF
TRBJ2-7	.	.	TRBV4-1	TGCGCCAGCAGCCAAGGCCGGGGTGGAGCCTACGAGCAGTACTTC	CASSQGRGGAYEQYF
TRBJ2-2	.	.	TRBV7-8	TGTGCCAGCAGCTTAGTCGGTGGTAGCACCGGGGAGCTGTTTTTT	CASSLVGGSTGELFF
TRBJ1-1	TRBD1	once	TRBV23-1	TGCGCCAGCAGTCAAGCCGGACAGGGGATGTTGAACACTGAAGCTTTCTTT	CASSQAGQGMLNTEAFF
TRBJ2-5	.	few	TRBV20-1	TGCAGTGCTAGAGATGTGTGCGGGGTAGAGAGGGAGACCCAGTACTTC	CSARDVCGVERETQYF
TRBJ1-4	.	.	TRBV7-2	TGTGCCAGCAGCTTAGGCAGGGTGGAGGATGAAAAACTGTTTTTT	CASSLGRVEDEKLFF
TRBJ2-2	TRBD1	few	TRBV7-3	TGTGCCAGCAGACTGCAGGGGGTCGGGGAGCTGTTTTTT	CASRLQGVGELFF
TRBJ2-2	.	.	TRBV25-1	TGTGCCAGCAGTAGGTTAGGAGAACACACCGGGGAGCTGTTTTTT	CASSRLGEHTGELFF
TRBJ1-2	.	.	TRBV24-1	TGTGCCACCAGTGATCCAAGACGGGGCTATGGCTACACCTTC	CATSDPRRGYGYTF
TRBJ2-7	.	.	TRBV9	TGTGCCAGCAGCGGTCGAGGGTACGAGCAGTACTTC	CASSGRGYEQYF
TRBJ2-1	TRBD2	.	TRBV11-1	TGTGCCAGCAGCCGGCCGGGACTAGCGGGAGTTTACTACAATGAGCAGTTCTTC	CASSRPGLAGVYYNEQFF
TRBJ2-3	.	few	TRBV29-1	TGCAGCGTTGAAGATCTTGACGGGTATAGCACAGATACGCAGTATTTT	CSVEDLDGYSTDTQYF